What follows are 15 T cell receptor beta chains derived from one specimen sequenced in a study of T cell responses to AZD1222 COVID-19 vaccine. Sequenced by immunoSEQ multiplex PCR; TCRdb stores in-frame clones only, minus some. The table records 85,000 to 130,000 clones, about 89% of them present only once. The specimen was peripheral blood, collected 28 days after the second dose of the MenACWY control vaccine. The receptors here all came from an adult who received the MenACWY meningococcal vaccine as a control.

Sample share makes this clone medium-sized. This sample includes further DNA sequences coding for the same CDR3. V and J are TRBV19 and TRBJ1-1; D perhaps matches TRBD1 (6 bases). Germline V gene lookup returns CDR1 LNHDA and CDR2 SQIVND (reference sequence). The CDR3 consists of 13 residues. V was trimmed by 3 bases and J by 1 base, leaving 6 bases between them. This chain's CDR3 is CASSIRGNTEAFF. The CDR3 coding sequence is TGTGCCAGTAGTATCAGGGGGAACACTGAAGCTTTCTTT.

The chain has TRBV2 and TRBJ2-2, with 8 bases aligning to TRBD2. The CDR3 contains 15 residues. CDR1 and CDR2 from the germline V gene are SNHLY and FYNNEI. J gave up 0 bases and V 6 bases, and 3 bases lay outside the gene matches. The CDR3 DNA sequence: TGTGCCAGCAGCGTACTAGCGGCGAACACCGGGGAGCTGTTTTTT. As protein: CASSVLAANTGELFF. Based on the CDR3 plus reference TRBV2 and TRBJ2-2, the full variable domain is EPEVTQTPSHQVTQMGQEVILRCVPISNHLYFYWYRQILGQKVEFLVSFYNNEISEKSEIFDDQFSVERPDGSNFTLKIRSTKLEDSAMYFCASSVLAANTGELFFGEGSRLTVL.

The rearrangement uses TRBV5-5 and TRBJ2-2; 9 bases align to TRBD1. V was pared by 4 bases and J by 5 bases, with 9 bases of the junction left unmatched. The germline V gene encodes CDR1 SGHKS and CDR2 YYEKEE (reference sequence). The CDR3 spans 16 residues. CDR3 coding DNA: TGTGCCAGCAGCGTCACTGCGGGACAGGGAACCGGGGAGCTGTTTTTT. This codes for CASSVTAGQGTGELFF.

V usage is TRBV28 and J usage is TRBJ2-7, with 7 bases identical to TRBD2. CDR1 is MDHEN, CDR2 SYDVKM, per germline. The junction had 11 bases not matched to a gene; V was cut back by 7 bases and J by 2 bases. This CDR3 is built from 15 residues. CDR3 in amino acids: CASTRRGSGTYEQYF. The CDR3 region has the DNA TGTGCCAGCACCCGGCGGGGGTCAGGAACCTACGAGCAGTACTTC.

The chain combines TRBV15 with TRBJ2-5; D remains ambiguous. V dropped 1 base and J dropped 5 bases, with 11 bases sitting between them. The CDR3 is 14 residues long. The V gene's germline CDR1 is LNHNV and CDR2 YYDKDF (reference sequence). This CDR3 is CATSRGGTLETQYF. The CDR3 DNA is TGTGCCACCAGCAGAGGCGGAACCCTGGAGACCCAGTACTTC.

V gene TRBV7-2 combines with J gene TRBJ1-1; no reliable D call. CDR1 and CDR2 from the germline V gene are SGHTA and FQGNSA. This CDR3 spans 15 amino acids. V dropped 4 bases and J dropped 3 bases, with 15 bases sitting between them. This CDR3 is CASSSSRSGDTEAFF. The CDR3 DNA sequence: TGTGCCAGCAGCTCCTCCAGGTCCGGGGACACTGAAGCTTTCTTT.

The chain recombines TRBV20-1 with TRBJ1-2; D perhaps matches TRBD1 (5 bases). The germline CDR1 and CDR2 sequences are DFQATT and SNEGSKA (reference sequence). Trimming stripped 6 bases from V and 5 bases from J, with 7 bases between. The CDR3 has 10 amino acids. The chain's CDR3 is CSAQDYGYTF. The DNA of the CDR3 is TGCAGTGCACAGGATTATGGCTACACCTTC.

This rearrangement joins TRBV27 to TRBJ2-1; D is ambiguous. The germline V gene has CDR1 MNHEY and CDR2 SMNVEV (reference sequence). The V end lost 2 bases, the J end lost 0 bases, and 5 bases lay between the germline ends. This CDR3 comprises 14 residues. DNA of the CDR3: TGTGCCAGCAGTTTAGGGTACTCCTACAATGAGCAGTTCTTC. It translates to CASSLGYSYNEQFF.

CDR3 protein: CASSIHPDLAKNIQYF. CDR3 DNA sequence: TGTGCCAGTAGTATACACCCTGACTTAGCCAAAAACATTCAGTACTTC. The rearrangement joins TRBV19 to TRBJ2-4; D is undetermined. Trimming took off 2 bases at V and 0 bases at J, with 11 bases between the two ends. Germline loops: CDR1 LNHDA, CDR2 SQIVND (reference sequence). The CDR3 has 16 residues. The full variable domain, in which reference TRBV19 and TRBJ2-4 provide the parts outside the CDR3, is DGGITQSPKYLFRKEGQNVTLSCEQNLNHDAMYWYRQDPGQGLRLIYYSQIVNDFQKGDIAEGYSVSREKKESFPLTVTSAQKNPTAFYLCASSIHPDLAKNIQYFGAGTRLSVL.

V gene TRBV11-2 combines with J gene TRBJ1-6; D not resolved. The V gene's germline CDR1 is SGHAT and CDR2 FQNNGV. With 7 bases removed from V and 13 bases from J, the gap between germline ends came to 14 bases. There are 12 residues in the CDR3. CDR3 loop: CASTLLQQPLHF. DNA of the CDR3: TGTGCCAGCACCCTCCTCCAGCAGCCCCTCCACTTT. Variable domain in full (rest from reference TRBV11-2 and TRBJ1-6): EAGVAQSPRYKIIEKRQSVAFWCNPISGHATLYWYQQILGQGPKLLIQFQNNGVVDDSQLPKDRFSAERLKGVDSTLKIQPAKLEDSAVYLCASTLLQQPLHFGNGTRLTVT.

J is TRBJ2-7 and V is TRBV5-1; TRBD1 is a possible D gene (5 bases). The CDR3 is 15 amino acids. Germline CDR1 reads SGHRS; CDR2 reads YFSETQ. The ends were cut back, 3 bases at V and 0 bases at J, with 13 bases in the middle. The CDR3 DNA sequence: TGCGCCAGCAGCTCCGGACATATGAGCTCCTACGAGCAGTACTTC. This gives the protein CASSSGHMSSYEQYF.

This clone was counted a single time. This rearrangement joins TRBV5-1 to TRBJ1-1, with 9 bases fitting TRBD1. CDR3 length: 16 amino acids. Unmatched junction bases numbered 9, after V lost 5 bases and J lost 1 base. The germline V gene has CDR1 SGHRS and CDR2 YFSETQ. The CDR3 spells CASRVSTGGTNTEAFF. In DNA form, the CDR3 reads TGCGCCAGCAGGGTTAGCACAGGGGGCACGAACACTGAAGCTTTCTTT.

This chain uses TRBV4-2 with TRBJ1-1; 7 bases match TRBD1. Losses at the gene ends were 1 base for V and 11 bases for J; bases not matched to a gene: 13. The germline V gene encodes CDR1 LGHNA and CDR2 YNFKEQ. The CDR3 is 15 amino acids. The DNA of the CDR3 is TGTGCCAGCAGCCAAGGAAGGCCAGGGCAGGGGGGGGCTTTCTTT. Translated, it gives CASSQGRPGQGGAFF.

The chain uses TRBV9 and TRBJ2-5, with D possibly being TRBD2 (6 bases). Per the germline V gene, CDR1 is SGDLS and CDR2 is YYNGEE. The V end lost 0 bases, the J end lost 5 bases, and 14 bases lay between the germline ends. The CDR3 is 15 amino acids. The CDR3, as DNA: TGTGCCAGCAGCGTAGAAAGCATCGGGGGTGAGACCCAGTACTTC. The encoded protein is CASSVESIGGETQYF.

The chain has TRBV27 and TRBJ2-1; no clear D gene. Germline CDR1 reads MNHEY; CDR2 reads SMNVEV (reference sequence). The CDR3 consists of 12 residues. The germline V and J ends were trimmed by 3 bases and 6 bases, with 6 bases remaining between them. Written as DNA, the CDR3 is TGTGCCAGCAGTTTCTTTGGCAATGAGCAGTTCTTC. Translation gives CASSFFGNEQFF.